A selection of T cell receptor beta chains follows, all from one sample in a study of cytomegalovirus exposure and HLA in healthy donors. Sequencing was performed with immunoSEQ multiplex PCR; in TCRdb, only in-frame clones are kept and a portion is missing. The table includes about 140,000 clones, over 60% detected once. Sequencing used PBMCs. The receptors shown here come from a man between 35 and 55 years old in good health and CMV-seronegative. The CDR3 runs from the conserved cysteine through the conserved F or W. A D gene is named only where the DNA matches it firmly. Some rows have no size entry. The others give once, few or many, or a class for an expanded clone.

D	size	length	J	V	CDR3	DNA
TRBD1	-	13	TRBJ1-2	TRBV6-1	CASSLTGGYGYPF	TGTGCCAGCAGTCTAACAGGGGGCTATGGCTACCCCTTC
-	-	13	TRBJ1-2	TRBV2	CASSTGIPYGYTF	TGTGCCAGCAGTACAGGGATTCCCTATGGCTACACCTTC
-	-	13	TRBJ1-1	TRBV7-9	CASARTDYTEAFF	TGTGCCAGCGCTAGGACGGACTACACTGAAGCTTTCTTT
-	-	15	TRBJ2-3	TRBV6-4	CASSDGRGSTDTQYF	TGTGCCAGCAGTGATGGGCGGGGCAGCACAGATACGCAGTATTTT
-	-	12	TRBJ2-7	TRBV27	CASSTGNYEQYF	TGTGCCAGCAGTACAGGGAACTACGAGCAGTACTTC
-	few	15	TRBJ2-7	TRBV4-3	CASSQETGFGDEQYF	TGCGCCAGCAGCCAAGAAACGGGCTTCGGGGACGAGCAGTACTTC
TRBD2	-	15	TRBJ2-3	TRBV7-2	CASSLLAGEIDTQYF	TGTGCCAGCAGCTTGCTAGCGGGAGAGATAGATACGCAGTATTTT
TRBD1	-	14	TRBJ2-7	TRBV29-1	CSVETTGGTYEQYF	TGCAGCGTTGAAACGACAGGGGGCACCTACGAGCAGTACTTC
TRBD1	-	14	TRBJ1-4	TRBV19	CASSRTGGDEKLFF	TGTGCCAGTAGCCGGACAGGTGGGGATGAAAAACTGTTTTTT
TRBD2	-	16	TRBJ2-5	TRBV15	CATSRYLGRGEETQYF	TGTGCCACCAGCAGATACTTAGGGAGGGGAGAAGAGACCCAGTACTTC
TRBD1	-	15	TRBJ1-4	TRBV19	CASSPTRGANEKLFF	TGTGCCAGTAGTCCTACCAGGGGGGCTAATGAAAAACTGTTTTTT
-	-	14	TRBJ2-7	TRBV6-5	CASSYSRVGYEQYF	TGTGCCAGCAGTTACTCGAGGGTAGGTTACGAGCAGTACTTC
-	-	14	TRBJ2-3	TRBV28	CASSLSYLPGTQYF	TGTGCCAGCAGTTTATCTTACCTCCCAGGTACGCAGTATTTT
TRBD2	-	16	TRBJ2-7	TRBV4-2	CASSDLLAGGTYEQYF	TGTGCCAGCAGCGACTTGCTAGCGGGGGGTACCTACGAGCAGTACTTC
TRBD1	-	14	TRBJ1-2	TRBV6-1	CASMPTGGNYGYTF	TGTGCCAGCATGCCGACAGGGGGGAACTATGGCTACACCTTC
-	-	14	TRBJ1-1	TRBV25-1	CASSSYGEITEAFF	TGTGCCAGCAGTTCTTATGGGGAGATCACTGAAGCTTTCTTT
-	-	13	TRBJ1-1	TRBV10-2	CASNFRGNTEAFF	TGCGCCAGCAATTTCCGGGGGAACACTGAAGCTTTCTTT
TRBD2	few	15	TRBJ2-5	TRBV9	CASSELAGAGETQYF	TGTGCCAGCAGCGAACTAGCGGGAGCTGGCGAGACCCAGTACTTC
-	-	13	TRBJ2-7	TRBV5-1	CASSYRPSYEQYF	TGCGCCAGCAGCTACAGGCCCTCCTACGAGCAGTACTTC
-	-	16	TRBJ2-1	TRBV7-2	CASSLYYRGGAGEQFF	TGTGCCAGCAGCTTATACTATAGGGGGGGAGCAGGCGAGCAGTTCTTC
-	-	15	TRBJ1-1	TRBV27	CASSLSGTLNTEAFF	TGTGCCAGCAGTTTATCTGGGACACTGAACACTGAAGCTTTCTTT
-	-	11	TRBJ1-2	TRBV23-1	CASSRAKGYTF	TGCGCCAGCAGTCGGGCTAAAGGCTACACCTTC
TRBD1	-	14	TRBJ2-7	TRBV30	CAWSGQGVSYEQYF	TGTGCCTGGAGTGGACAGGGCGTCTCCTACGAGCAGTACTTC
-	-	14	TRBJ1-1	TRBV10-1	CASSEGRSNTEAFF	TGCGCCAGCAGTGAGGGCAGGTCGAACACTGAAGCTTTCTTT
-	-	15	TRBJ2-7	TRBV5-1	CASSPSDGGPYEQYF	TGCGCCAGCAGCCCGAGTGACGGGGGGCCCTACGAGCAGTACTTC
TRBD2	once	16	TRBJ2-5	TRBV14	CASSQGGLAGVGTQYF	TGTGCCAGCAGTCAAGGTGGACTAGCGGGAGTGGGGACCCAGTACTTC